The sequence of this TCR beta chain was determined in a study of blood T cell repertoires in COVID-19. Clones were read by immunoSEQ multiplex PCR, and TCRdb kept only the in-frame ones, dropping some. The sample records roughly 50,000 clones, just over 90% being singletons. The CDR3 sequence is 16 residues long. Trimming stripped 2 bases from V and 3 bases from J, with 16 bases between. The germline gives CDR1 MNHNS, CDR2 SASEGT. The gene calls are TRBV6-1 and TRBJ1-2, with D possibly being TRBD1 (6 bases). This receptor was identified in a man in his 70s with acute or convalescent COVID-19. Sequencing was carried out using peripheral blood. The CDR3 loop reads CASSELLTGLYYGYTF. CDR3 sequence (DNA): TGTGCCAGCAGTGAACTCCTAACAGGGCTTTACTATGGCTACACCTTC.